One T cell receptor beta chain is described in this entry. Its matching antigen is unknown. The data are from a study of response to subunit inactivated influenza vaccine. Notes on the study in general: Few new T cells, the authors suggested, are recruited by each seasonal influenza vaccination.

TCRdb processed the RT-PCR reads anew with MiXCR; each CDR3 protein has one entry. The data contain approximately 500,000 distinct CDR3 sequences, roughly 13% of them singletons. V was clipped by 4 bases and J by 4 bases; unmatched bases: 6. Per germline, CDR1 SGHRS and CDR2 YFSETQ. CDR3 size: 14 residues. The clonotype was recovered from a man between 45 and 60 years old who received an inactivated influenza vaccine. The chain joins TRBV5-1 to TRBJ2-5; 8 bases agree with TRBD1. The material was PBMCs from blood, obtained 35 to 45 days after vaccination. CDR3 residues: CASSAGQGGETQYF. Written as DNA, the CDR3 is TGCGCCAGCAGCGCTGGACAGGGAGGAGAGACCCAGTACTTC.